A selection of T cell receptor beta chains follows, all from one sample in a study of technical replicates of blood from a handful of donors. Using immunoSEQ multiplex PCR, the repertoire was profiled, and TCRdb retains in-frame clones only, with some absent. The repertoire has tens of thousands of clones, approximately 90% of them found once; the top ten carry around 3.6%. Sequenced: PBMCs. These receptors were collected from a human donor in good health. Some clones in this sample may be carry-over from other donors' samples. Both conserved end residues are part of each CDR3.

CDR3aa	len	v_gene	j_gene
CASSQDTSALTDTQYF	16	TRBV4-2	TRBJ2-3
CASSLQPEQGPHEQYF	16	TRBV11-3	TRBJ2-7
CASSQDRVDYGYTF	14	TRBV4-2	TRBJ1-2
CSGKGGSSYNEQFF	14	TRBV29-1	TRBJ2-1
CASTTHRRGTGELFF	15	TRBV19	TRBJ2-2
CASRGGGQQETQYF	14	TRBV5-1	TRBJ2-5
CASSVGGVGGELFF	14	TRBV6-5	TRBJ2-2
CASREFGGGAYGYTF	15	TRBV10-1	TRBJ1-2
CASSFQGSGGYTF	13	TRBV7-2	TRBJ1-2
CASSQEAEGGSQYF	14	TRBV4-3	TRBJ2-3
CASSVDEGTGELFF	14	TRBV9	TRBJ2-2